Listed here are 21 T cell receptor beta chains from one sample, sequenced in a study of regulatory T cells in long-lasting Graves disease. Construction of the TCR beta libraries employed iRepertoire HTBI primers in conjunction with Arm-PCR of CDR3 regions. TCRdb reprocessed the multiplex PCR reads with MiXCR, giving one entry per CDR3 protein. The data hold hundreds of thousands of distinct CDR3 sequences, with under 20% observed a single time. Time point specified: newly diagnosed GD, antithyroid drugs for less than 3 months. Isolated PBMC RNA provided the starting material for the TCR library. The sample also formed part of further work on T cells in Graves' hyperthyroidism and ophthalmopathy.

Sequencing used peripheral blood mononuclear cells (PBMCs), obtained at new diagnosis, from a patient treated with antithyroid drugs. The receptors come from a young woman with Graves disease.

A remark on this clonotype: Since a far larger clone is one base different, this is likely a read error. The chain has TRBV7-8 and TRBJ1-1; D gene ambiguous. Germline V gene sequence: CDR1 SGHVS, CDR2 FQNEAQ. Trimming cost V 3 bases and J 4 bases, with 15 bases left between them. This CDR3 is 15 amino acids long. The chain's CDR3 is CASSFSIPRGTEAFF. The CDR3 region has the DNA TGTGCCAGCAGCTTCTCCATCCCCCGCGGCACTGAAGCTTTCTTT.

The gene calls are TRBV19 and TRBJ2-5, with TRBD2 as a possible D gene (5 bases). The V and J ends lost 3 bases and 5 bases respectively, with 16 bases between them. Looked up from germline, CDR1 is LNHDA and CDR2 is SQIVND (reference sequence). The CDR3 contains 15 residues. The CDR3 region is CASSIEGWTGETQYF. CDR3 nucleotides: TGTGCCAGTAGTATTGAAGGTTGGACGGGGGAGACCCAGTACTTC. The whole variable domain, filled in from reference TRBV19 and TRBJ2-5, reads DGGITQSPKYLFRKEGQNVTLSCEQNLNHDAMYWYRQDPGQGLRLIYYSQIVNDFQKGDIAEGYSVSREKKESFPLTVTSAQKNPTAFYLCASSIEGWTGETQYFGPGTRLLVL.

This clonotype was seen many times. This chain joins TRBV2 and TRBJ1-6; no definite D call. This CDR3 has 14 amino acids. Trimming left V 5 bases short and J 6 bases short, with 11 bases between. In germline, CDR1 is SNHLY, CDR2 FYNNEI. Here the CDR3 reads CASSQTVGNSPLHF. Written as DNA, the CDR3 is TGTGCCAGCAGTCAAACGGTCGGTAATTCACCCCTCCACTTT.

The chain combines TRBV10-3 with TRBJ2-1; D perhaps matches TRBD1 (5 bases). Trimming shortened V by 0 bases and J by 6 bases, and 9 bases separated the two germline ends. Germline loops: CDR1 ENHRY, CDR2 SYGVKD. CDR3 size: 14 residues. The CDR3 region is CAISESWQGNEQFF. CDR3 coding DNA: TGTGCCATCAGTGAGTCCTGGCAGGGCAATGAGCAGTTCTTC.

This clonotype was detected many times. This chain uses TRBV9 with TRBJ2-7; 7 positions match TRBD1. V lost 5 bases, J lost 3 bases, and 11 bases stayed unmatched. From germline, CDR1 is SGDLS and CDR2 YYNGEE. The CDR3 loop spans 15 amino acids. The CDR3 DNA reads TGTGCCAGCAGGATGACAGGGCCCTTGGACTACGAGCAGTACTTC. Amino acids: CASRMTGPLDYEQYF.

The chain uses TRBV28 and TRBJ1-2, with TRBD1 matching 10 bases. Germline V gives CDR1 MDHEN, CDR2 SYDVKM. J gave up 9 bases and V 3 bases, and 7 bases lay outside the gene matches. The CDR3 extends over 14 amino acids. This chain's CDR3 is CASSLPGTGVSYTF. The CDR3 DNA reads TGTGCCAGCAGTTTGCCCGGGACAGGGGTCAGCTACACCTTC.

This clonotype was seen at least ten times. CDR3 coding DNA: TGTGCCAGCAGAAAAGCGGGCAGCGAGCGGGAGCAGTTCTTC. Translating gives CASRKAGSEREQFF. This chain uses TRBV28 with TRBJ2-1, with a tentative D call TRBD2 (6 bases). CDR1 is MDHEN, CDR2 SYDVKM, per germline. CDR3 length: 14 residues. The V and J ends lost 6 bases and 10 bases respectively, with 19 bases between them.

This sequence joins TRBV25-1 and TRBJ2-5; D is perhaps TRBD2 (5 bases). V was cut by 3 bases and J by 7 bases, with 12 bases left in between. Germline values: CDR1 MGHDK, CDR2 SYGVNS. The CDR3 length is 13 residues. CDR3 residues: CASSDPGWATQYF. CDR3 nucleotide sequence: TGTGCCAGCAGTGATCCGGGGTGGGCGACCCAGTACTTC.

In this sample, this clonotype turned up a few times. The rearrangement joins TRBV29-1 to TRBJ2-1; 9 bases align to TRBD1. Germline V gives CDR1 SQVTM, CDR2 ANQGSEA. This CDR3 region has 17 residues. V was clipped by 4 bases and J by 5 bases; unmatched bases: 15. CDR3 bases: TGCAGCGTTGCATCAGCATTCTGGGACAGGGCCGACAATGAGCAGTTCTTC. Translated, it gives CSVASAFWDRADNEQFF.

This clonotype has at least ten counts. This chain joins TRBV6-1 and TRBJ2-7; D gene unclear. Germline V gene lookup returns CDR1 MNHNS and CDR2 SASEGT. CDR3 length: 12 amino acids. V lost 6 bases and J 2 bases, leaving 8 bases between the germline ends. As DNA, the CDR3 is TGTGCCAGCAGAGACACAACCTACGAGCAGTACTTC. It yields the protein CASRDTTYEQYF.

The chain recombines TRBV6-1 with TRBJ2-7; 10 bases align to TRBD2. This CDR3 comprises 16 residues. V lost 3 bases to trimming and J lost 5 bases; unmatched junction nucleotides: 10. Germline-derived CDR1 and CDR2 are MNHNS and SASEGT. The DNA of the CDR3 is TGTGCCAGCAGTGACTCTCCATCTAGCGGGAGTGACGAGCAGTACTTC. Protein: CASSDSPSSGSDEQYF.

For this clonotype: This clone may be a read error of a much larger clone one base away. V gene TRBV25-1 combines with J gene TRBJ1-2; D gene uncertain. Trimming cost V 7 bases and J 0 bases, with 6 bases left between them. This CDR3 comprises 12 residues. CDR1 and CDR2 (germline): MGHDK, SYGVNS. The CDR3 region is CASTAANYGYTF. As DNA, the CDR3 is TGTGCCAGCACGGCAGCTAACTATGGCTACACCTTC.

This rearrangement joins TRBV10-3 to TRBJ2-2; 9 bases map to TRBD1. Trimming at V came to 8 bases and at J to 5 bases, leaving 6 bases not matched to a gene. The germline CDR1 and CDR2 sequences are ENHRY and SYGVKD. The CDR3 is 14 residues long. CDR3 region: CAIGGQGKTGELFF. The CDR3 DNA follows: TGTGCCATCGGAGGACAGGGGAAAACCGGGGAGCTGTTTTTT.

The rearrangement joins TRBV15 to TRBJ1-3; D is perhaps TRBD1 (5 bases). Germline V gene data show CDR1 as LNHNV and CDR2 as YYDKDF (reference sequence). The V gene lost 5 bases and the J gene lost 7 bases, with 9 bases spanning the gap. The CDR3 consists of 12 residues. CDR3 bases: TGTGCCACCAGCGAGGGGAGGAACACCATATATTTT. Encoded protein: CATSEGRNTIYF.

In its sample, this clonotype was seen many times. The rearrangement uses TRBV2 and TRBJ2-2, with unresolved D. The CDR3 sequence is 14 residues long. V lost 3 bases to trimming and J lost 2 bases, with 7 bases between them. Germline CDR1 is SNHLY and CDR2 is FYNNEI. As DNA, the CDR3 is TGTGCCAGCAGTGACACTTTTAACACCGGGGAGCTGTTTTTT. Translated: CASSDTFNTGELFF.

V gene TRBV14 combines with J gene TRBJ1-5; D perhaps matches TRBD1 (5 bases). Germline values: CDR1 SGHDN, CDR2 FVKESK. The ends were cut back, 2 bases at V and 10 bases at J, with 9 bases in the middle. This CDR3 contains 12 residues. The CDR3 here is CASSQNRQPQHF. CDR3 nucleotide sequence: TGTGCCAGCAGCCAAAACAGGCAACCCCAGCATTTT.

This clonotype was seen a handful of times. The chain combines TRBV5-6 with TRBJ2-7; weak D call: TRBD2 (5 bases). CDR3 length: 16 residues. Germline assignment: CDR1 SGHDT and CDR2 YYEEEE. V lost 1 base and J 2 bases, leaving 16 bases between the germline ends. CDR3 in DNA: TGTGCCAGCAGCTTGAGATTGGGCGGGCCAACCTACGAGCAGTACTTC. This translates into CASSLRLGGPTYEQYF. Looking up the rest from reference TRBV5-6 and TRBJ2-7 gives the full variable domain: DAGVTQSPTHLIKTRGQQVTLRCSPKSGHDTVSWYQQALGQGPQFIFQYYEEEERQRGNFPDRFSGHQFPNYSSELNVNALLLGDSALYLCASSLRLGGPTYEQYFGPGTRLTVT.

This chain uses TRBV27 with TRBJ2-1; the match to TRBD1 covers 7 bases. V was clipped by 4 bases and J by 9 bases; unmatched bases: 9. Germline lookup yields CDR1 MNHEY and CDR2 SMNVEV (reference sequence). This CDR3 is built from 14 residues. CDR3 amino acids: CASSSPIQGSEQFF. CDR3 coding DNA: TGTGCCAGCAGTTCCCCGATACAGGGGAGTGAGCAGTTCTTC.

In its sample, this clonotype was seen many times. This sequence joins TRBV6-2 or TRBV6-3 and TRBJ2-5, with 9 bases matching TRBD1. The CDR3 length is 14 residues. The ends lost 6 bases at V and 5 bases at J; junction bases unmatched: 7. From germline, CDR1 is MNHEY and CDR2 SVGEGT. Written as DNA, the CDR3 is TGTGCCAGCAGGGGACAGGGAGCATCGGAGACCCAGTACTTC. It codes for CASRGQGASETQYF.

The rearrangement uses TRBV30 and TRBJ2-7, with 7 bases identical to TRBD1. The ends lost 5 bases at V and 4 bases at J; junction bases unmatched: 2. CDR3 length: 11 amino acids. The germline V gene has CDR1 GTSNPN and CDR2 SVGIG (reference sequence). This chain's CDR3 is CAWGTAYEQYF. CDR3 in DNA: TGTGCCTGGGGGACAGCATACGAGCAGTACTTC.

As to this clonotype: Germline and junction disagree at one end, which may indicate a read error. The rearrangement links TRBV28 to TRBJ2-3, with TRBD2 identical over 10 bases. The CDR3 has 16 amino acids. The V gene's germline CDR1 is MDHEN and CDR2 SYDVKM. The CDR3 nucleotides are TGTACCAGCAGTGCCCCTGGTAGCGGGAGGTCAGATACGCAGTATTTT. Amino acids: CTSSAPGSGRSDTQYF.